The TCR beta chain described here comes from a study of T-cell reconstitution after alpha-beta-depleted transplantation in children. The J segment lost 6 bases and the V segment lost 4 bases, leaving 6 bases of the junction unmatched. Germline CDR1 and CDR2: LGHDT and YNNKEL (reference sequence). The CDR3 is 15 amino acids. Unique molecular identifiers featured in how the TCRbeta library was prepared. TCRdb fed the PCR reads into MiXCR, producing one record per CDR3 protein. The repertoire includes 440,000 or so distinct CDR3 sequences, approximately 41% of them detected once, and under 30% sits in the top ten. As for this clonotype: Its antigen is unknown.

Study-level points and caveats: Reportedly, only several hundred clones from non-depleted graft cells drove alpha-beta T-cell counts at about two months.

The chain is built from TRBV3-1 and TRBJ2-2; 9 bases fit TRBD1. This sample comprised PBMCs, obtained before TCRalphabeta/CD19-depleted stem cell transplant. The receptor comes from a girl aged 2 to 10 with aplastic anemia, due to receive a stem cell transplant. The CDR3 is CASSPGQGSAGELFF. CDR3 DNA: TGTGCCAGCAGCCCGGGACAGGGTTCGGCCGGGGAGCTGTTTTTT. The full variable domain, its missing parts supplied by reference TRBV3-1 and TRBJ2-2, is DTAVSQTPKYLVTQMGNDKSIKCEQNLGHDTMYWYKQDSKKFLKIMFSYNNKELIINETVPNRFSPKSPDKAHLNLHINSLELGDSAVYFCASSPGQGSAGELFFGEGSRLTVL.